Described below is a single T cell receptor beta chain sequence and its context. Sequencing was performed with immunoSEQ multiplex PCR; in TCRdb, only in-frame clones are kept and a portion is missing. Of 110,000 or so clones in the sample, about 85% were seen once. The ends were cut back, 5 bases at V and 0 bases at J, with 11 bases in the middle. This CDR3 has 15 residues. CDR1 is SEHNR, CDR2 FQNEAQ, per germline (reference sequence). Donors came from a validation cohort of over a hundred subjects, distinct from the first 666-subject cohort. The data belong to a study of cytomegalovirus exposure and HLA in healthy donors. Looking at the study overall: The same platform used for the 600 to 750 first-cohort repertoires was also used for the 100 to 150 validation repertoires, as a later analysis reported.

The TCR sequence derives from a man aged 18 to 29 in good health and CMV-seropositive. Sequencing was performed on PBMCs. The chain has TRBV7-9 and TRBJ1-3, with D tentatively TRBD1 (6 bases). The CDR3 DNA reads as TGTGCCAGCAGCCGAACAGGGACCTCTGGAAACACCATATATTTT. Translated: CASSRTGTSGNTIYF.